Sequencing of this T cell receptor (beta chain) was carried out in a study of blood T cell repertoires in COVID-19. Study overall: The United States, Italy and Spain were the sources of the acute and convalescent COVID-19 samples. The analysed material was cDNA or gDNA that came from T cells, B-cell-depleted T cells, or PBMCs.

Per germline, CDR1 MNHEY and CDR2 SMNVEV (reference sequence). The V end was cut by 2 bases, the J end by 6 bases, with 4 bases between. This CDR3 comprises 12 residues. Per the authors' pipeline: From reference gene primer amplification, estimates of nucleated cell counts were derived. Method: immunoSEQ multiplex PCR; TCRdb's copy keeps in-frame clones and lacks some. V, J and clone size reflect that table, while D and trimming were determined from the DNA. This sample has some 180,000 clones, with roughly 85% found just once. The genes are TRBV27 and TRBJ2-2; D remains ambiguous. Material: peripheral blood. The receptor was derived from a woman aged 55-70 years with acute or convalescent COVID-19. The CDR3 DNA sequence: TGTGCCAGCAGTTTAGTCGCCGGGGAGCTGTTTTTT. Its protein product is CASSLVAGELFF.